This T cell receptor beta chain was identified during a study of blood T cell repertoires in COVID-19. About the study: Material from acute and convalescent COVID-19 was sourced from the United States, Italy and Spain. PBMCs, B-cell-depleted T cells, or T cells were the source of the cDNA or gDNA that made up the material.

The CDR3 is made up of 10 amino acids. Germline CDR1 is SEHNR and CDR2 is FQNEAQ (reference sequence). Per the original data handling: Nucleated cell number was recorded as an estimate derived from reference gene primer amplification. Some clones are missing from TCRdb's copy, which holds only in-frame ones; the method was immunoSEQ multiplex PCR. V, J and clone size reflect that table, while D and trimming were determined from the DNA. The sample gives about 100,000 clones, almost 80% of which show up once; about 12% is in the top ten. This chain uses TRBV7-9 with TRBJ1-1; D remains ambiguous. Sequencing was done on a sample of peripheral blood. This receptor was obtained from a woman aged 70 to 79 with acute or convalescent COVID-19. In nucleotides, the CDR3 is TGTGCGTTAGGGAGGCCTGAAGCTTTCTTT. This codes for CALGRPEAFF.